The present T cell receptor beta chain was sequenced within a study of T cells after yellow fever vaccination. TCRdb fed the 5' RACE reads into MiXCR, producing one record per CDR3 protein. Of fewer than 650,000 distinct CDR3 sequences listed, 21% are singletons. V trimming: 4 bases; J trimming: 2 bases; junction bases outside the gene matches: 9. The CDR3 runs 15 residues. Germline loops: CDR1 SGDLS, CDR2 YYNGEE. This clonotype showed up many times. The sample consisted of PBMCs, taken more than 20 days after the first yellow fever vaccination. This chain joins TRBV9 and TRBJ2-7; 7 bases line up with TRBD1. The receptor comes from a man in his late teens or twenties who received the YFV17D yellow fever vaccine. The CDR3 loop reads CASSLRDSLTYEQYF. The CDR3 DNA reads as TGTGCCAGCAGCCTTCGGGACAGCTTAACCTACGAGCAGTACTTC.